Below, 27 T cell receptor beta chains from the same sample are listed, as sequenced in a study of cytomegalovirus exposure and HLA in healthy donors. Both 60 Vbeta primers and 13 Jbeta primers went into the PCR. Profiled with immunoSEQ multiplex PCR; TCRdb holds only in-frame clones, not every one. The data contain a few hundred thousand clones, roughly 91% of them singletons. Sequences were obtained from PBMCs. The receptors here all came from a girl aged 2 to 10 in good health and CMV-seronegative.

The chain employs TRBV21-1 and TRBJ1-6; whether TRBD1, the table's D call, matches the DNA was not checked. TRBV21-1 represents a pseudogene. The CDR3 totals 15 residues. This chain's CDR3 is CASSRYSGQGSPLHF. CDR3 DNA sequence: TGTGCCAGCAGCAGATATTCAGGGCAGGGTTCACCCCTCCACTTT.

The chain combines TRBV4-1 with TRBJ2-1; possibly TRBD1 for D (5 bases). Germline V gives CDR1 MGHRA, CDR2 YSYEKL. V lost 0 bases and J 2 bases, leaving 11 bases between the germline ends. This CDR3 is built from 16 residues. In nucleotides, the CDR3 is TGCGCCAGCAGCCAAGACCCAGGGCCAACCTACAATGAGCAGTTCTTC. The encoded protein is CASSQDPGPTYNEQFF.

The CDR3 DNA follows: TGTGCCAGCAGCCAGGAGGACAGGGGGCTTGAAAAACTGTTTTTT. Its translation: CASSQEDRGLEKLFF. This chain joins TRBV4-2 and TRBJ1-4; 11 positions agree with TRBD1. The V gene's germline CDR1 is LGHNA and CDR2 YNFKEQ. V lost 3 bases, J lost 7 bases, and 4 bases stayed unmatched. The CDR3 loop spans 15 amino acids.

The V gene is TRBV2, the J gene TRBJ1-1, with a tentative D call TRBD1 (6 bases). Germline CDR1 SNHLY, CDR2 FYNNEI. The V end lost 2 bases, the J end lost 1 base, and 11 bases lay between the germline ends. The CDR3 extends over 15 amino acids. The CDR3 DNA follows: TGTGCCAGCAGTGAACCCCTCAGGGGGAACACTGAAGCTTTCTTT. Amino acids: CASSEPLRGNTEAFF.

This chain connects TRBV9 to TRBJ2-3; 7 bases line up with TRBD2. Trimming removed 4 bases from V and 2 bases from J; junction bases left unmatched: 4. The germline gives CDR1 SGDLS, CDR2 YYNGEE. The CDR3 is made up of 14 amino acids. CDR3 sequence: CASSSSGATDTQYF. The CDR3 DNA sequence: TGTGCCAGCAGCTCTAGCGGAGCCACAGATACGCAGTATTTT.

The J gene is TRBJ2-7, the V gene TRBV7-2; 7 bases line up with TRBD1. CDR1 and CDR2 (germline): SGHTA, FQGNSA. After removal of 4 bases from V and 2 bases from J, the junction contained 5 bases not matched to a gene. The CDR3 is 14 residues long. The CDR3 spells CASSSRQGPYEQYF. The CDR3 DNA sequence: TGTGCCAGCAGCTCCAGACAGGGCCCCTACGAGCAGTACTTC.

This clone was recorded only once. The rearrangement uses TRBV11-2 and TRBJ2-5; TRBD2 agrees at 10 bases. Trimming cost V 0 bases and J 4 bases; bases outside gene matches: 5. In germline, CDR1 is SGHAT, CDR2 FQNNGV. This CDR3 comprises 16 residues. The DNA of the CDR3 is TGTGCCAGCAGCTTAGAGTTGGGACTAGCGTCAGAGACCCAGTACTTC. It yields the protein CASSLELGLASETQYF. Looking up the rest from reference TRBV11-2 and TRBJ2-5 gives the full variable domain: EAGVAQSPRYKIIEKRQSVAFWCNPISGHATLYWYQQILGQGPKLLIQFQNNGVVDDSQLPKDRFSAERLKGVDSTLKIQPAKLEDSAVYLCASSLELGLASETQYFGPGTRLLVL.

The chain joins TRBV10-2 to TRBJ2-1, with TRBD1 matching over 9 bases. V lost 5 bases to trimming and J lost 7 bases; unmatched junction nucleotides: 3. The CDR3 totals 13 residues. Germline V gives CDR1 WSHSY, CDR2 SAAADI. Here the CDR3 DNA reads TGCGCCAGCAGTTTCGACAGGGGGAATGAGCAGTTCTTC. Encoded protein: CASSFDRGNEQFF.

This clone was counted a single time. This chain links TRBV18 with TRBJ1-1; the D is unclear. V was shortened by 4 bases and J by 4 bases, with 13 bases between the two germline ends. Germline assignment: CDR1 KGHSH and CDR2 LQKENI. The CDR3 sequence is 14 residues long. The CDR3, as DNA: TGTGCCAGCTCACTCGGCGGATCCATCACTGAAGCTTTCTTT. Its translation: CASSLGGSITEAFF. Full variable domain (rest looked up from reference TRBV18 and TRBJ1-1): NAGVMQNPRHLVRRRGQEARLRCSPMKGHSHVYWYRQLPEEGLKFMVYLQKENIIDESGMPKERFSAEFPKEGPSILRIQQVVRGDSAAYFCASSLGGSITEAFFGQGTRLTVV.

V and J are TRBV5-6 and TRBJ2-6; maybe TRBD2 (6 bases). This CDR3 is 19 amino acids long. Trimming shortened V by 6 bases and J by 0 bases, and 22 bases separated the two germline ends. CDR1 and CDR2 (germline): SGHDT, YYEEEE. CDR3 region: CASTPWAQGLISGANVLTF. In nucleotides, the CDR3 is TGTGCCAGCACCCCATGGGCGCAGGGACTGATCTCTGGGGCCAACGTCCTGACTTTC. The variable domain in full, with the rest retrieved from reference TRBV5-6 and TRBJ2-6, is DAGVTQSPTHLIKTRGQQVTLRCSPKSGHDTVSWYQQALGQGPQFIFQYYEEEERQRGNFPDRFSGHQFPNYSSELNVNALLLGDSALYLCASTPWAQGLISGANVLTFGAGSRLTVL.

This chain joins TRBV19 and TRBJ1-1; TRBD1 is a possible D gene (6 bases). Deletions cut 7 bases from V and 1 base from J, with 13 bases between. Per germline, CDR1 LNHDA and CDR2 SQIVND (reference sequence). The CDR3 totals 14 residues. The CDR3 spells CASTVQGANTEAFF. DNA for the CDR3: TGTGCCAGTACCGTACAGGGCGCGAACACTGAAGCTTTCTTT. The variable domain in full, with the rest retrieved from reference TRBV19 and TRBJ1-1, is DGGITQSPKYLFRKEGQNVTLSCEQNLNHDAMYWYRQDPGQGLRLIYYSQIVNDFQKGDIAEGYSVSREKKESFPLTVTSAQKNPTAFYLCASTVQGANTEAFFGQGTRLTVV.

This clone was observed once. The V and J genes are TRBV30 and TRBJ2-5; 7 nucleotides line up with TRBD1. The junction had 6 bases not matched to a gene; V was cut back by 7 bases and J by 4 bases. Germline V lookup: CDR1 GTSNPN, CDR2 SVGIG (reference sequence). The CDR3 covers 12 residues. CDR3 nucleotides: TGTGCCTTCTCCGACAGGGCAGAGACCCAGTACTTC. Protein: CAFSDRAETQYF. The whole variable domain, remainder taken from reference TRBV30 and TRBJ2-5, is SQTIHQWPATLVQPVGSPLSLECTVEGTSNPNLYWYRQAAGRGLQLLFYSVGIGQISSEVPQNLSASRPQDRQFILSSKKLLLSDSGFYLCAFSDRAETQYFGPGTRLLVL.

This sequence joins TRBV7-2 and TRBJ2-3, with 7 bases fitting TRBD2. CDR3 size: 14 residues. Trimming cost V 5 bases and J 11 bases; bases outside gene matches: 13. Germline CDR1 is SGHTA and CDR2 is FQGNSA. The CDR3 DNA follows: TGTGCCAGCAGCCCTCGACTAGCAACCTGGGAGCAGTATTTT. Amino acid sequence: CASSPRLATWEQYF.

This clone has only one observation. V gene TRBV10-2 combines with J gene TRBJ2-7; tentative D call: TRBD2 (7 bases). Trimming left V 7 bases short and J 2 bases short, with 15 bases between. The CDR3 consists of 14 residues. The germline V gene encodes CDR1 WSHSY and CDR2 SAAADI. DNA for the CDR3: TGCGCCAGCACCCCGGGGGGCCTTGCCTACGAGCAGTACTTC. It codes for CASTPGGLAYEQYF.

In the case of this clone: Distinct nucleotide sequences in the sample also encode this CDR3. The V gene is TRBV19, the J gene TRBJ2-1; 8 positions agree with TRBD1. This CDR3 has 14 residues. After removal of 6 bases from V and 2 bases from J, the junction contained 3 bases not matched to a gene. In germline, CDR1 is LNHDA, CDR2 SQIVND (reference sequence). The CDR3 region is CASRDRVPYNEQFF. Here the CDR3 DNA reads TGTGCCAGTAGGGACAGGGTCCCCTACAATGAGCAGTTCTTC.

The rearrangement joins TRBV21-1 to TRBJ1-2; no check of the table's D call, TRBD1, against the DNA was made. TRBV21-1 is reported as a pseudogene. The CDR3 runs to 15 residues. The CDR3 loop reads CASSNTRVERYGYTF. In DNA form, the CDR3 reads TGTGCCAGCAGCAATACCAGGGTCGAAAGATATGGCTACACCTTC.

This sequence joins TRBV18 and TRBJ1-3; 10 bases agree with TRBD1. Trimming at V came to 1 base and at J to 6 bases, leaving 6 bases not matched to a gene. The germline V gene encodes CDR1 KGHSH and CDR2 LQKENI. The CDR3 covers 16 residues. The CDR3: CASSPQAGQGLNTIYF. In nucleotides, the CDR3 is TGTGCCAGCTCACCACAAGCGGGACAGGGGTTAAACACCATATATTTT.

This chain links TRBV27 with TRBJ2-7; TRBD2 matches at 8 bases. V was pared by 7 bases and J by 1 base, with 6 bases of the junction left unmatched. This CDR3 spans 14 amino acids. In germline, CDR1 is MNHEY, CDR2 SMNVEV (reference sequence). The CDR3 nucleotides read TGTGCCAGCAACGGGGGGGGGCCTTCCTACGAGCAGTACTTC. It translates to CASNGGGPSYEQYF.

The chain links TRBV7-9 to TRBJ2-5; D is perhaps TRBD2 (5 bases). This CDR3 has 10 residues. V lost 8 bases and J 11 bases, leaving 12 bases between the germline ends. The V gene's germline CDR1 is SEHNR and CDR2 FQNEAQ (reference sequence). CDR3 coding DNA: TGTGCCAGCGATGTTGGGGAGCAGTACTTC. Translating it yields CASDVGEQYF.

CDR3 protein: CAWSVGQGGEKLFF. The CDR3 region has the DNA TGTGCCTGGAGTGTCGGACAGGGAGGAGAAAAACTGTTTTTT. The chain couples TRBV30 to TRBJ1-4, with 8 bases fitting TRBD1. The CDR3 extends over 14 amino acids. Germline V gene data show CDR1 as GTSNPN and CDR2 as SVGIG (reference sequence). V lost 0 bases to trimming and J lost 8 bases; unmatched junction nucleotides: 5.

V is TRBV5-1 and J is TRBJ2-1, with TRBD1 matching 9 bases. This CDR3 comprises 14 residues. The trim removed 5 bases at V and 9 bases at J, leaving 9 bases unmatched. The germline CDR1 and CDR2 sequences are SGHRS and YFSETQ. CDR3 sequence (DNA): TGCGCCAGCAGGCGCGACAGGGGGTCCGGTGAGCAGTTCTTC. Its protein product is CASRRDRGSGEQFF.

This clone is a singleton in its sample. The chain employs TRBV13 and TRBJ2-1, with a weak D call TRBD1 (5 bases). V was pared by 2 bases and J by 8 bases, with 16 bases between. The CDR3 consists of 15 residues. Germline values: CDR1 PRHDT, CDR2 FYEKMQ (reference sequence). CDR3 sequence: CASSLIGILGDEQFF. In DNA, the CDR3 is TGTGCCAGCAGCTTAATAGGGATTCTAGGGGATGAGCAGTTCTTC.

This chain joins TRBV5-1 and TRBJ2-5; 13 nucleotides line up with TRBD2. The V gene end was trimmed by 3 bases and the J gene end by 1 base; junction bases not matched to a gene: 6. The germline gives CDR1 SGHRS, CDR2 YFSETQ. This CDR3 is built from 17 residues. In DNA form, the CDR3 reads TGCGCCAGCAGCTACGGACTAGCGGGGGACCTCCAAGAGACCCAGTACTTC. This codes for CASSYGLAGDLQETQYF.

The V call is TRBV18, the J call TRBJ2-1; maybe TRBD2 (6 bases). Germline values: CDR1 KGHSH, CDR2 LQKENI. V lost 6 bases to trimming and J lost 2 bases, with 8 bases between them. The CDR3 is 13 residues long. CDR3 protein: CASSPGAYNEQFF. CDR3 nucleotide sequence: TGTGCCAGCTCGCCGGGGGCCTACAATGAGCAGTTCTTC.

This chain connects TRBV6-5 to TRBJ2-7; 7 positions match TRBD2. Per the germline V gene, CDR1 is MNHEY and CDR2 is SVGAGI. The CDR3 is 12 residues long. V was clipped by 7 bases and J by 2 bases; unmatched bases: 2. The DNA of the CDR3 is TGTGCCAGCACGGGGGGACCCTACGAGCAGTACTTC. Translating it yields CASTGGPYEQYF.

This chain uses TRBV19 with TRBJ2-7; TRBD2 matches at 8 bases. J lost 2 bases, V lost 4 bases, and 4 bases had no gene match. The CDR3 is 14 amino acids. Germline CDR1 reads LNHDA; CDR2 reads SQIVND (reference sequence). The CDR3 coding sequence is TGTGCCAGTAGTACCCCGGGGGGGCCCTACGAGCAGTACTTC. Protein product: CASSTPGGPYEQYF.

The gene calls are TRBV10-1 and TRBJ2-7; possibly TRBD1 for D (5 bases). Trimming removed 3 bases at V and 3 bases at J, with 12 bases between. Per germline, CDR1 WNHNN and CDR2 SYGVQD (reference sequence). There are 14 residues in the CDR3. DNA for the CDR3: TGCGCCAGCAGTGACAGGGAAAGGCTCTACGAGCAGTACTTC. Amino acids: CASSDRERLYEQYF.